This entry lists 17 T cell receptor beta chains sequenced from one sample in a study of OX40 agonist ivuxolimab in advanced cancers. TCRdb's copy holds only in-frame clones and misses some; the assay was immunoSEQ multiplex PCR. The repertoire has roughly 80,000 clones, 70% to 90% of them found once; the top ten carry around 2%. The input for sequencing was CD4+ or CD8+ T cells sorted from blood, taken in a trial of the OX40 agonist ivuxolimab. The receptor set was obtained from an adult with an advanced solid tumor such as melanoma, head and neck, liver or kidney cancer.

This clone was observed a handful of times. The genes are TRBV4-3 and TRBJ1-1, with a possible D match to TRBD1 (5 bases). Looked up from germline, CDR1 is LGHNA and CDR2 is YSLEER. The germline V and J ends were trimmed by 0 bases and 4 bases, with 12 bases remaining between them. The CDR3 loop spans 15 amino acids. CDR3 protein: CASSQDRAGSTEAFF. The CDR3 DNA reads TGCGCCAGCAGCCAAGATCGGGCAGGGAGCACTGAAGCTTTCTTT.

V is TRBV5-5 and J is TRBJ1-1; weak D call: TRBD1 (5 bases). V shed 0 bases and J shed 1 base, with 10 bases lying between them. The CDR3 length is 15 residues. Germline CDR1 SGHKS, CDR2 YYEKEE (reference sequence). The CDR3 sequence is CASSLAPGRNTEAFF. The CDR3 nucleotides read TGTGCCAGCAGCTTGGCACCGGGACGGAACACTGAAGCTTTCTTT.

V and J are TRBV6-5 and TRBJ2-6; possibly TRBD1 for D (5 bases). The germline V gene has CDR1 MNHEY and CDR2 SVGAGI. V was shortened by 10 bases and J by 0 bases, with 10 bases between the two germline ends. This CDR3 comprises 14 residues. CDR3 DNA: TGTGCCACCCTGACAGTCTCTGGGGCCAACGTCCTGACTTTC. The encoded protein is CATLTVSGANVLTF.

The chain is built from TRBV11-1 and TRBJ2-5; tentative D call: TRBD1 (6 bases). Looked up from germline, CDR1 is SGHAT and CDR2 is FQDESV (reference sequence). The CDR3 covers 15 residues. With 4 bases removed from V and 2 bases from J, the gap between germline ends came to 14 bases. CDR3 coding DNA: TGTGCCAGCAGCTCCCGGGTGCAGGGGCAAGAGACCCAGTACTTC. Its protein is CASSSRVQGQETQYF.

The chain is built from TRBV6-6 and TRBJ2-1, with 8 bases that match TRBD1. Looked up from germline, CDR1 is MNHNY and CDR2 is SVGAGI (reference sequence). This CDR3 has 13 amino acids. J lost 8 bases, V lost 5 bases, and 5 bases had no gene match. As DNA, the CDR3 is TGTGCCAGCAGTCTCGACAGGGGCGATGAGCAGTTCTTC. Protein: CASSLDRGDEQFF.

The CDR3 loop is CASSPGGREGTYEQYF. The CDR3 bases are TGTGCCAGCAGTCCCGGGGGGCGGGAGGGCACCTACGAGCAGTACTTC. This chain connects TRBV2 to TRBJ2-7, with 9 bases aligning to TRBD2. The CDR3 is 16 amino acids. The germline CDR1 and CDR2 sequences are SNHLY and FYNNEI. With V trimmed by 5 bases and J by 2 bases, 10 bases remained unmatched.

This clone has a single count. J is TRBJ2-5 and V is TRBV11-1; TRBD2 matches at 7 bases. The V segment lost 3 bases and the J segment 5 bases; nucleotides outside the gene matches: 6. The CDR3 is 14 residues long. Germline lookup yields CDR1 SGHAT and CDR2 FQDESV (reference sequence). The CDR3 sequence is CASSLGAGSETQYF. The CDR3 nucleotides read TGTGCCAGCAGCTTGGGAGCGGGAAGCGAGACCCAGTACTTC.

CDR3 loop: CASSGNSGRDSYEQYF. In DNA, the CDR3 is TGTGCCAGCAGTGGGAATAGCGGGAGGGACTCCTACGAGCAGTACTTC. The chain carries TRBV2 and TRBJ2-7, with 11 bases lining up with TRBD2. Germline-derived CDR1 and CDR2 are SNHLY and FYNNEI. The J segment lost 0 bases and the V segment lost 4 bases, leaving 5 bases of the junction unmatched. This CDR3 comprises 16 residues.

There are a few counts of this clone. The chain links TRBV4-1 to TRBJ2-1, with 7 nucleotides matching TRBD2. Per germline, CDR1 MGHRA and CDR2 YSYEKL. This CDR3 contains 15 residues. V was clipped by 3 bases and J by 5 bases; unmatched bases: 7. DNA of the CDR3: TGCGCCAGCAGCCAGCAAGGGCTAGCGGACAATGAGCAGTTCTTC. Its translation is CASSQQGLADNEQFF.

The rearrangement joins TRBV28 to TRBJ1-4, with a weak D call TRBD1 (5 bases). Germline CDR1 reads MDHEN; CDR2 reads SYDVKM. CDR3 length equals 16 residues. The V and J ends lost 5 bases and 4 bases respectively, with 17 bases between them. DNA of the CDR3: TGTGCCAGCAGTCCCCGGGGGGTGTTCCTTAATGAAAAACTGTTTTTT. This translates into CASSPRGVFLNEKLFF.

This chain links TRBV7-9 with TRBJ2-7; TRBD1 might be the D (6 bases). The CDR3 sequence is 14 residues long. Trimming pared 3 bases from V and 0 bases from J, leaving 9 bases between. The germline V gene encodes CDR1 SEHNR and CDR2 FQNEAQ (reference sequence). CDR3 sequence reads: CASSLAGDSYEQYF. In DNA, the CDR3 is TGTGCCAGCAGCTTGGCAGGGGACTCCTACGAGCAGTACTTC.

The chain recombines TRBV9 with TRBJ2-1; 7 bases line up with TRBD1. Germline V CDR1 and CDR2: SGDLS, YYNGEE. Trimming took 0 bases from V and 5 from J; bases not matched to a gene: 8. The CDR3 runs to 16 residues. This CDR3 reads CASSVAPGQYNNEQFF. CDR3 in DNA: TGTGCCAGCAGCGTAGCCCCGGGACAGTATAACAATGAGCAGTTCTTC.

This clone was observed a handful of times. V and J are TRBV7-2 and TRBJ2-1, with 8 bases matching TRBD2. The germline V gene encodes CDR1 SGHTA and CDR2 FQGNSA. V gave up 1 base and J gave up 10 bases; unmatched junction bases: 6. This CDR3 has 14 residues. In DNA form, the CDR3 reads TGTGCCAGCAGCTTAGACCCCGGGACTAGGGAGCAGTTCTTC. Protein: CASSLDPGTREQFF.

This clone was observed a handful of times. This chain joins TRBV7-9 and TRBJ2-3; 8 bases line up with TRBD1. This CDR3 comprises 15 residues. Germline CDR1 and CDR2: SEHNR and FQNEAQ (reference sequence). V dropped 5 bases and J dropped 6; count of bases not matched to a gene: 10. The CDR3 sequence is CASSRRDRWGDTQYF. DNA of the CDR3: TGTGCCAGCAGCCGCCGGGACAGGTGGGGGGATACGCAGTATTTT.

This chain uses TRBV6-5 with TRBJ1-5; D is possibly TRBD1 (5 bases). Germline-derived CDR1 and CDR2 are MNHEY and SVGAGI. The CDR3 loop spans 13 amino acids. V was trimmed by 5 bases and J by 6 bases, leaving 11 bases between them. The CDR3, as DNA: TGTGCCAGCAGTACCCCGGGGACTCAGCCCCAGCATTTT. Its translation is CASSTPGTQPQHF.

The CDR3 sequence: CASSLVWDRGHEQYF. DNA for the CDR3: TGTGCCAGCAGCTTAGTCTGGGACAGGGGGCACGAGCAGTACTTC. The chain carries TRBV7-9 and TRBJ2-7; 12 positions match TRBD1. The CDR3 contains 15 residues. Germline CDR1 is SEHNR and CDR2 is FQNEAQ (reference sequence). Trimming cost V 1 base and J 5 bases; bases outside gene matches: 3.

The chain has TRBV30 and TRBJ1-4; D might be TRBD1 (6 bases). This CDR3 comprises 13 residues. In germline, CDR1 is GTSNPN, CDR2 SVGIG (reference sequence). The V and J ends lost 5 bases and 6 bases respectively, with 13 bases between them. The CDR3 DNA reads TGTGCCTGGGCGTGGAGGACAGATGAAAAACTGTTTTTT. This gives the protein CAWAWRTDEKLFF.